This T cell receptor beta chain is from a study of human T cells and chemical hapten exposure. On the study more broadly: 2% DPC was applied to roughly 2 cm by roughly 2 cm of upper inner arm skin for sensitization.

In this sample, this clonotype turned up a few times. The target antigen is unknown. Overall study findings and caveats: Versus controls, expanded TCRs had significantly more large CDR3 similarity clusters.

The study used a library that attached unique molecular identifiers to individual cDNA molecules. TCRdb analysed the RACE reads with MiXCR anew, one entry per CDR3 protein. The repertoire holds around 250,000 distinct CDR3 sequences, with approximately 8.6% as singletons. The time point denotes: pre-sensitization, week 0. As to treatment: therapeutic diphenylcyclopropenone sensitization with weekly scalp DPC. Each patch-test visit's blood sample preceded patch application. Germline V gene lookup returns CDR1 MNHEY and CDR2 SMNVEV (reference sequence). This CDR3 spans 14 amino acids. V was cut by 4 bases and J by 9 bases, with 17 bases left in between.

Material: whole blood, obtained in connection with sensitization to the hapten diphenylcyclopropenone (DPC). This chain connects TRBV27 to TRBJ2-3; D not resolved. The clonotype comes from a woman between 40 and 55 years old with alopecia areata. Some clones in this sample may be carry-over from other donors' samples. The CDR3 nucleotides read TGTGCCAGCAGTTCCCTCGTTGCTTCGGAGACGCAGTATTTT. This sequence encodes CASSSLVASETQYF.